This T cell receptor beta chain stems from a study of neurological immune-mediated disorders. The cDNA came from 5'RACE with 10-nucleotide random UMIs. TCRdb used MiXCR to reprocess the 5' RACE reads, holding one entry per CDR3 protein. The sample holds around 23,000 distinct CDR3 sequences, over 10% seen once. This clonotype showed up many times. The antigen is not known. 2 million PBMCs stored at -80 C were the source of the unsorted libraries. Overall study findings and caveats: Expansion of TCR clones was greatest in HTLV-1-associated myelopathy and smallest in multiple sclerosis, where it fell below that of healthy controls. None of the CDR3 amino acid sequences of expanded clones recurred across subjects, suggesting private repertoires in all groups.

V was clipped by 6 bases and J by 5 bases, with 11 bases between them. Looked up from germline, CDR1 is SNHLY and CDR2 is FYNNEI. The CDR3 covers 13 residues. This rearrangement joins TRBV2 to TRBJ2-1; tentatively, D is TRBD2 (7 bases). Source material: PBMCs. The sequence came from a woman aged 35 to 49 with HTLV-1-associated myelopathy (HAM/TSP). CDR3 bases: TGTGCCAGCAGCGGGGGGCTCAACAATGAGCAGTTCTTC. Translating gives CASSGGLNNEQFF.